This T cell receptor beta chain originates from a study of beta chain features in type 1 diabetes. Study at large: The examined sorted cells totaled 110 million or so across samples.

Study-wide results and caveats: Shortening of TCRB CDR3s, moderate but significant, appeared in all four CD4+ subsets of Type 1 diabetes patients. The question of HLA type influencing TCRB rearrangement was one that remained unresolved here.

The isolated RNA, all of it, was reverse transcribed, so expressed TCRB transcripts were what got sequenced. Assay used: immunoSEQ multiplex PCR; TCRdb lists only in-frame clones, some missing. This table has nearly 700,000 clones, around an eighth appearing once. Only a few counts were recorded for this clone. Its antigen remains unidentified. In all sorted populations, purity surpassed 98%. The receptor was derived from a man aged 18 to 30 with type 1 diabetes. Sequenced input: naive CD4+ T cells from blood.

CDR3 coding DNA: TGTGCCAGCAGCGTAGCTACGGGACAGGGAAAGCAGTTCTTC. This translates into CASSVATGQGKQFF. V usage is TRBV9 and J usage is TRBJ2-1, with 9 bases aligning to TRBD1. J was trimmed by 11 bases and V by 0 bases; bases with no gene match: 6. The CDR3 sequence is 14 residues long. Germline V lookup: CDR1 SGDLS, CDR2 YYNGEE.